This T cell receptor beta chain originates from a study of graft-versus-host responses after intestinal transplantation. Study overall: All recipients got anti-thymocyte globulin induction, then tacrolimus and steroids for approximately 3 years.

The CDR3 has 14 amino acids. With 5 bases removed from V and 1 base from J, the gap between germline ends came to 11 bases. The germline V gene encodes CDR1 LGHNA and CDR2 YNFKEQ. Comment on this clone: No antigen is known for it.

Broader study findings: Circulating GvH clone levels at their peak were associated with HvG declines (early post-transplant). Recipient marrow contained GvH clones, some of which appeared first in ileum or blood. When patients had graft-donor T cell macrochimerism, their allografts held high graft-versus-host to host-versus-graft clonal ratios.

The table came from immunoSEQ multiplex PCR; TCRdb's copy has only in-frame clones and leaves some out. The table lists roughly 97,000 clones, 75% to 95% of them singletons. The V call is TRBV4-2, the J call TRBJ1-1, with no clear D. The sample was unstimulated CD4+ T cells sorted from spleen or lymph node cells, taken before transplant. The TCR comes from a human donor who was the organ donor for an intestinal transplant. The CDR3 DNA reads as TGTGCCAGCAGCATTGGACTGAAGAACACTGAAGCTTTCTTT. This translates into CASSIGLKNTEAFF.